This TCR beta chain was sequenced during a study of human T cells and chemical hapten exposure. Study information: 2% DPC was applied to about 2 cm by about 2 cm of upper inner arm skin for sensitization. From small differences in pooled library volume came most of the variation in per-sample TCR yields. General study results and limits: Compared with pre-sensitization or healthy control sets, expanded TCRs clustered more.

TCRdb recomputed calls from the RACE reads with MiXCR, one row per CDR3 protein. The sample contains roughly 56,000 distinct CDR3 sequences, roughly a tenth of which appear only once. The table lists this clonotype with a few counts. Its specificity is not known. V lost 6 bases to trimming and J lost 3 bases; unmatched junction nucleotides: 10. The CDR3 has 15 amino acids. Looked up from germline, CDR1 is SQVTM and CDR2 is ANQGSEA. Sample time point: pre-sensitization, week 0. The treatment: therapeutic diphenylcyclopropenone sensitization with weekly scalp DPC. It was unfractionated whole blood from which total RNA was extracted.

The receptor was derived from a young woman with alopecia areata. Some clones in this sample may be carry-over from other donors' samples. This material consisted of whole blood, taken in connection with sensitization to the hapten diphenylcyclopropenone (DPC). This sequence joins TRBV29-1 and TRBJ2-2, with 7 bases fitting TRBD2. The CDR3 nucleotides read TGCAGCGTCGGGCGGGGAGGGAGAGACACCGGGGAGCTGTTTTTT. This gives the protein CSVGRGGRDTGELFF.